The T cell receptor (beta chain) described here comes from a study of T cell responses to AZD1222 COVID-19 vaccine. Assay used: immunoSEQ multiplex PCR; TCRdb lists only in-frame clones, some missing. The table lists 140,000 to 150,000 clones, roughly 90% of them singletons. This CDR3 region has 15 residues. The junction had 1 base not matched to a gene; V was cut back by 1 base and J by 2 bases. Germline V gives CDR1 SGHTA, CDR2 FQGNSA. Turning to this clone: Antigen: not known.

Study-wide results and limits: Nearly half of the spike-specific TCRs reportedly recognize variant regions that carry no mutations. Clonal diversity was possibly underestimated, and white British individuals and females predominated among donors. At baseline, just five to seven AZD1222 recipients tested seropositive. Two AZD1222 doses significantly raised spike-specific TCR breadth and depth over controls.

The receptor was isolated from an adult who received the AZD1222 COVID-19 vaccine. The sequencing here drew on peripheral blood, taken 28 days after the second AZD1222 dose. The V call is TRBV7-2, the J call TRBJ2-7; 11 nucleotides line up with TRBD2. CDR3 DNA sequence: TGTGCCAGCAGCTTAGGACTAGCGGGGACCTACGAGCAGTACTTC. Protein sequence: CASSLGLAGTYEQYF.